A single sample gave rise to the 4 T cell receptor beta chains below, sequenced in a study of cytomegalovirus exposure and HLA in healthy donors. It was with 60 Vbeta and 13 Jbeta primers that the PCR ran. Method: immunoSEQ multiplex PCR; TCRdb's copy keeps in-frame clones and lacks some. The table includes around 36,000 clones, 86% detected once. Sequenced: PBMCs. The receptors were sampled from a woman in her thirties or forties in good health and CMV-seropositive.

V usage is TRBV2 and J usage is TRBJ2-2, with 7 bases lining up with TRBD1. CDR3 size: 13 residues. Germline CDR1 SNHLY, CDR2 FYNNEI. V lost 5 bases, J lost 7 bases, and 4 bases stayed unmatched. CDR3 amino acids: CASSLDRDGELFF. In nucleotides, the CDR3 is TGTGCCAGCAGTCTTGACAGGGACGGGGAGCTGTTTTTT.

This clone was counted once. The chain recombines TRBV6-4 with TRBJ1-1; no firm D call. Germline CDR1 and CDR2: MRHNA and SNTAGT. The V and J ends lost 6 bases and 5 bases respectively, with 19 bases between them. CDR3 length equals 15 residues. CDR3 in amino acids: CASSPGPALTTEAFF. The CDR3 DNA reads TGTGCCAGCAGCCCAGGCCCGGCCTTAACAACTGAAGCTTTCTTT.

The V gene is TRBV6-1, the J gene TRBJ1-6; D gene uncertain. The CDR3 length is 13 residues. Germline CDR1 MNHNS, CDR2 SASEGT. The germline V and J ends were trimmed by 5 bases and 5 bases, with 7 bases remaining between them. The CDR3 DNA sequence: TGTGCCAGCAGTATCACAGATAATTCACCCCTCCACTTT. Translation gives CASSITDNSPLHF.

The rearrangement uses TRBV28 and TRBJ2-2; 9 bases line up with TRBD2. Germline assignment: CDR1 MDHEN and CDR2 SYDVKM. After removal of 6 bases from V and 5 bases from J, the junction contained 10 bases not matched to a gene. This CDR3 is 16 amino acids long. The CDR3 sequence is CASRTNSGGETGELFF. The CDR3 DNA sequence: TGTGCCAGCAGGACGAATAGCGGGGGAGAAACCGGGGAGCTGTTTTTT.